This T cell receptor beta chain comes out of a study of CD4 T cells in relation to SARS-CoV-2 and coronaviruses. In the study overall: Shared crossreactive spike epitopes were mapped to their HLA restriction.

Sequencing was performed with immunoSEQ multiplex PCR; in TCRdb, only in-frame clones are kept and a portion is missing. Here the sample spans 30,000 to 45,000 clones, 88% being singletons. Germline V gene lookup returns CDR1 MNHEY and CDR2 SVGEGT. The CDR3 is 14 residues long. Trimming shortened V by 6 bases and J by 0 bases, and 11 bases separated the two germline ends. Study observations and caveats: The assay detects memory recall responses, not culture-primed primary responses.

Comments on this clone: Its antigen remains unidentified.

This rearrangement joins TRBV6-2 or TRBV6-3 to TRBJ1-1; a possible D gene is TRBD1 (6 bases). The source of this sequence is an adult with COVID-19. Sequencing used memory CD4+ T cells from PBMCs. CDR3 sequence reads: CASSPRGLNTEAFF. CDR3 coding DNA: TGTGCCAGCAGCCCTCGGGGGCTGAACACTGAAGCTTTCTTT.